This T cell receptor (beta chain) emerged from a study of blood T cell repertoires in COVID-19. In the study overall: The samples span acute and convalescent COVID-19 from the United States, Italy and Spain. From T cells, B-cell-depleted T cells, or PBMCs came the material, which was cDNA or gDNA.

V was trimmed by 6 bases and J by 3 bases, leaving 14 bases between them. CDR1 and CDR2 from the germline V gene are SNHLY and FYNNEI. The length of the CDR3 is 15 residues. Per the original methods: Amplifying reference gene primers gave estimates of nucleated cell counts. Assay: immunoSEQ multiplex PCR; the TCRdb copy retains only in-frame clones and omits some. V and J calls and clone size come straight from that table; D and trimming were deduced from the DNA. The table shows over 130,000 clones, with about 80% occurring only once. The chain couples TRBV2 to TRBJ2-2, with TRBD2 as a possible D gene (6 bases). This TCR derives from a man in his fifties with acute or convalescent COVID-19. The sequenced sample consisted of peripheral blood. The DNA of the CDR3 is TGTGCCAGCAGATATGGGGGGTTCGACACCGGGGAGCTGTTTTTT. Amino acid sequence: CASRYGGFDTGELFF.